This T cell receptor beta chain was captured in a study of radiotherapy plus CTLA-4 blockade in lung cancer. Study overall: Across the patients, objective responses occurred in about 19%, and disease control in 30% to 40%.

To note about this clone: Its antigen is unidentified.

V shed 2 bases and J shed 5 bases, with 7 bases lying between them. Germline loops: CDR1 MNHNS, CDR2 SASEGT. The CDR3 spans 13 residues. Patients with chemo-refractory metastatic non-small-cell lung cancer received focal radiation plus CTLA-4 blockade with ipilimumab. This table comes from immunoSEQ multiplex PCR, and its TCRdb copy is limited to in-frame clones, with some not included. The sample yields more than 90,000 clones, more than 65% seen once. Overall study findings and caveats: Once radiotherapy plus ipilimumab had been given, TCR clones derived from tumor expanded in blood.

The V call is TRBV6-1, the J call TRBJ2-1; D not resolved. The sequences come from peripheral blood, collected from a patient treated with radiotherapy plus ipilimumab. The TCR was taken from a human donor with non-small cell lung cancer who had a partial response to radiotherapy plus ipilimumab. Here the CDR3 DNA reads TGTGCCAGCAGTGAACACCTAAACAATGAGCAGTTCTTC. The encoded protein is CASSEHLNNEQFF.